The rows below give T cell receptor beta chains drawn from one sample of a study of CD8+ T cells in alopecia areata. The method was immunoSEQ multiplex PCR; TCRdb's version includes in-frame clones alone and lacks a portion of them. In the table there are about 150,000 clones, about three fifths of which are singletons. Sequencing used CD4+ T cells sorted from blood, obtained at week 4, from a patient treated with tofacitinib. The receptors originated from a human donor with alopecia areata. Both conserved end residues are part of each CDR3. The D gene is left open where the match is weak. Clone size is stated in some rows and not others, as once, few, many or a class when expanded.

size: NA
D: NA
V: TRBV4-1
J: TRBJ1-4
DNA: TGCGCCAGCAGCCAAGCATTAGGAGTGGGGGAAAAACTGTTTTTT
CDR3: CASSQALGVGEKLFF

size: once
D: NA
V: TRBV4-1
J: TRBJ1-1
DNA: TGCGCCAGCAGCCAAGCGGGCTCTGGGGGCACTGAAGCTTTCTTT
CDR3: CASSQAGSGGTEAFF

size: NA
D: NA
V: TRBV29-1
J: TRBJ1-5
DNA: TGCAGCGTTCGCGAGACCAACCAGCCCCAGCATTTT
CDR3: CSVRETNQPQHF

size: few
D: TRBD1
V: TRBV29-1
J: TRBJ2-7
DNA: TGCAGCGTATCCGGGACAGGGACCGAGCAGTACTTC
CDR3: CSVSGTGTEQYF

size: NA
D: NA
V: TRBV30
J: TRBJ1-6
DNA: TGTGCCTGGAGTCCCGGGCGGACAAGTTCACCCCTCCACTTT
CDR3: CAWSPGRTSSPLHF

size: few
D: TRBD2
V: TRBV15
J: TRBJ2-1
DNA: TGTGCCACCAGCAGAGATCTAGCGGGGGGTGGCAATGAGCAGTTCTTC
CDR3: CATSRDLAGGGNEQFF

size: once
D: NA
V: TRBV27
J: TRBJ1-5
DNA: TGTGCCAGCAGCACCCTTAATCAGCCCCAGCATTTT
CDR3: CASSTLNQPQHF

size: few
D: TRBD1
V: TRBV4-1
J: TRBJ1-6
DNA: TGCGCCAGCAGCCTTGAGGACAGGAGAAATTCACCCCTCCACTTT
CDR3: CASSLEDRRNSPLHF

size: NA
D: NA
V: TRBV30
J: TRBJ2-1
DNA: TGTGCCTGGAGTGTCTCAACCCCGGGTGAGCAGTTCTTC
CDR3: CAWSVSTPGEQFF

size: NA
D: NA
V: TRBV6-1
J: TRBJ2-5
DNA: TGTGCCAGCAGTGAAGGGTGGGCGGGAGAGACCCAGTACTTC
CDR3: CASSEGWAGETQYF

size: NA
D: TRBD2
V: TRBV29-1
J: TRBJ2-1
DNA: TGCAGCGTTCTAGCGGGGAGGGATGAGCAGTTCTTC
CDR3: CSVLAGRDEQFF

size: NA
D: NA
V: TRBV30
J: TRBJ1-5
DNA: TGTGCCTGGAGTGTACGGGGTCAGCCCCAGCATTTT
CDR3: CAWSVRGQPQHF

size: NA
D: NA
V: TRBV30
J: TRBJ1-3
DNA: TGTGCCTGGCACTATGGAAACACCATATATTTT
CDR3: CAWHYGNTIYF

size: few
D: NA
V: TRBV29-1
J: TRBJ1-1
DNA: TGCAGCGTTGTACGGACGGGGACTGAAGCTTTCTTT
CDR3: CSVVRTGTEAFF

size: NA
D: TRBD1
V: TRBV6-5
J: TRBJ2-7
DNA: TGTGCCAGCAGTTACCCGGGACAGGGGACCTACGAGCAGTACTTC
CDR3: CASSYPGQGTYEQYF

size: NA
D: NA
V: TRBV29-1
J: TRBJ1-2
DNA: TGCAGCGTTGAACCAGGGGTGGGTGGCTACACCTTC
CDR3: CSVEPGVGGYTF

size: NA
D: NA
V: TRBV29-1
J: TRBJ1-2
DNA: TGCAGCGCCGACACCCCCACTAACTATGGCTACACCTTC
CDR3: CSADTPTNYGYTF

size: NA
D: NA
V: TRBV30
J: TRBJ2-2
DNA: TGTGCCTGGAGCTATCGGGGAAGGACCGGGGAGCTGTTTTTT
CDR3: CAWSYRGRTGELFF

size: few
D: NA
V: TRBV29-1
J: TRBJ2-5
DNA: TGCAGCGTTGGGGGGGGCTCAGAGACCCAGTACTTC
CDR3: CSVGGGSETQYF

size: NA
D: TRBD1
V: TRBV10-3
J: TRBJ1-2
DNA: TGTGCCATCAGCGAACAGGGGGCTGGTGGCTACACCTTC
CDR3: CAISEQGAGGYTF

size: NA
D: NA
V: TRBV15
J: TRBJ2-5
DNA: TGTGCAACCCGAAGGGGGGTCCAAGAGACCCAGTACTTC
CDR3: CATRRGVQETQYF

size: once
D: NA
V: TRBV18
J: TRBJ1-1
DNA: TGTGCCAGCTCACCGCGGGGGGCTGAAGCTTTCTTT
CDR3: CASSPRGAEAFF

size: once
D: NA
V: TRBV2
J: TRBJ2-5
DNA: TGTGCCAGCATCGGCCCGGGGAAAGAGACCCAGTACTTC
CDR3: CASIGPGKETQYF

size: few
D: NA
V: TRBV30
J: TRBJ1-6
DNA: TGTGCCTGGACCTTACAATACCCCGATTCACCCCTCCACTTT
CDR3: CAWTLQYPDSPLHF

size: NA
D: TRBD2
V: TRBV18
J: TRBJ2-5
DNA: TGTGCCAGCTCACCACTGTCCCTAGCGGGGGGCGAAGAGACCCAGTACTTC
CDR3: CASSPLSLAGGEETQYF

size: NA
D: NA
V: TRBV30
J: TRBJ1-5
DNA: TGTGCCTGGAGTGTACTAGGACAGCGAGATCAGCCCCAGCATTTT
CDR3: CAWSVLGQRDQPQHF

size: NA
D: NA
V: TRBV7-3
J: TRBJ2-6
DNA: TGTGCCAGCAGCTTAGCTAGCCTCTCTGGGGCCAACGTCCTGACTTTC
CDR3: CASSLASLSGANVLTF

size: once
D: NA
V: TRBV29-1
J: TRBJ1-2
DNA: TGCAGCGTTGCCGAGACAGAATATGGCTACACCTTC
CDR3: CSVAETEYGYTF

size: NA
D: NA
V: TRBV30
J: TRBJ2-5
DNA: TGTGCCTGGAGTGTACTTCGACAGACCCAGTACTTC
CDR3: CAWSVLRQTQYF

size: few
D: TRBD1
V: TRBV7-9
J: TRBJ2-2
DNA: TGTGCCAGCAGCTTACTCCAGGGGGTCGGGGAGCTGTTTTTT
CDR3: CASSLLQGVGELFF

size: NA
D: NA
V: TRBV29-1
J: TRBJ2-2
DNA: TGCAGCGTTAGAGGACAGACGAACACCGGGGAGCTGTTTTTT
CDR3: CSVRGQTNTGELFF

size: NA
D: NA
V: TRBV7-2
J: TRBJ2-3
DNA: TGTGCCAGCAGCCCGACGCCAGGGGTCCGAGGTACGCAGTATTTT
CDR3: CASSPTPGVRGTQYF

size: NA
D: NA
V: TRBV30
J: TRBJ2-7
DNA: TGTGCCTGGAGTCCCGGGACACGCTACGAGCAGTACTTC
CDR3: CAWSPGTRYEQYF

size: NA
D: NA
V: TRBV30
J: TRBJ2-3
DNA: TGTGCCTGGAGTTTGATTTCAGATACGCAGTATTTT
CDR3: CAWSLISDTQYF

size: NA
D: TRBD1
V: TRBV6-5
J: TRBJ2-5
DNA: TGTGCCAGCAGTTACTCGACAGGGGGCGGTGAGACCCAGTACTTC
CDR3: CASSYSTGGGETQYF

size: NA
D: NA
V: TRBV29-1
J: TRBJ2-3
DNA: TGCAGCGTGGGGGGACTCGACACAGATACGCAGTATTTT
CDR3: CSVGGLDTDTQYF

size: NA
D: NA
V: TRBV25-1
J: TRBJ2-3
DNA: TGTGCCAGCAGTGGATTTCGGATGGGCACAGATACGCAGTATTTT
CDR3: CASSGFRMGTDTQYF

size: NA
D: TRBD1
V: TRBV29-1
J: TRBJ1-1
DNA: TGCAGCGGCCGGGACAGGGGGCCGGCTTTCTTT
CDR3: CSGRDRGPAFF

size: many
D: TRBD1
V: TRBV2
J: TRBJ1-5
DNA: TGTGCCAGCAGTCCCGGACAGGCCCCCCGGCCCCAGCATTTT
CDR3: CASSPGQAPRPQHF

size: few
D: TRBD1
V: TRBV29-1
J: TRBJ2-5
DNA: TGCAGCGTCCAGGGGGCCGGTGAGACCCAGTACTTC
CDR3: CSVQGAGETQYF

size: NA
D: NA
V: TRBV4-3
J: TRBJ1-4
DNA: TGCGCCAGCAGCCCAAGTGGGTTCGAGAGGGAAAAACTGTTTTTT
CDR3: CASSPSGFEREKLFF

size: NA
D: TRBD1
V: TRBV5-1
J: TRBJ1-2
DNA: TGCGCCAGCAGCTTGGAGGGACAGGGGAGCTATGGCTACACCTTC
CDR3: CASSLEGQGSYGYTF

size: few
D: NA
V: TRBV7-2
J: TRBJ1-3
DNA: TGTGCCAGCAGTTTACTCCGCTCTGGAAACACCATATATTTT
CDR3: CASSLLRSGNTIYF

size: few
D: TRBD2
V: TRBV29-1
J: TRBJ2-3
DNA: TGCAGCGGGTTGAGTCCCCAAGCGGGGGGGGCCCGCACAGATACGCAGTATTTT
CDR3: CSGLSPQAGGARTDTQYF

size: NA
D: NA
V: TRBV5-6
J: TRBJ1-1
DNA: TGTGCCAGCAGCTTTCTCCGGGGGGACACTGAAGCTTTCTTT
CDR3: CASSFLRGDTEAFF

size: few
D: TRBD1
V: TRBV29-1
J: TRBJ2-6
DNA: TGCAGCGCCGGACAGGTAATCGTGCCGTCTGGGGCCAACGTCCTGACTTTC
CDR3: CSAGQVIVPSGANVLTF

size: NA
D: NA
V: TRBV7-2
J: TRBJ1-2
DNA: TGTGCCAGCAGCTTCGGGTGGGGGAATGGCTATGGCTACACCTTC
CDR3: CASSFGWGNGYGYTF

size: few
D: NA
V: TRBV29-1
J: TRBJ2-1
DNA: TGCAGCGCCTCGGACGGGGACAATGAGCAGTTCTTC
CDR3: CSASDGDNEQFF

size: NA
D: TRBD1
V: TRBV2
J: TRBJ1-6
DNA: TGTGCCAGCAGTGGGAGCAGGGGGCGTTATGGTTCACCCCTCCACTTT
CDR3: CASSGSRGRYGSPLHF

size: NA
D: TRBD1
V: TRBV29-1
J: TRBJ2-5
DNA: TGCAGCTCATCGACAGGGGACAAGGAGACCCAGTACTTC
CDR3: CSSSTGDKETQYF

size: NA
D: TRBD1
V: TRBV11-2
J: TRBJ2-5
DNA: TGTGCCACCACAGGGGGCCAAGAGACCCAGTACTTC
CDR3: CATTGGQETQYF